These T cell receptor beta chains were read from a single sample in a study of identical twins. TCRdb independently ran MiXCR on the 5' RACE reads; one entry per CDR3 protein. The data contain 400,000 to 500,000 distinct CDR3 sequences, around a sixth of them seen just once; the ten biggest clones take up around 12%. Sequenced material: naive T cells sorted from blood. All receptors derive from a man aged 50-59 years in good health. CDR3s include the opening cysteine and the closing phenylalanine or tryptophan. The order of the fields is D gene, J gene, CDR3 length, V gene, clone size, CDR3 DNA, CDR3 protein. D genes are given only for firm matches. Clone size is shown for a subset of rows, as once, few, many or a class of expanded clone.

D: NA
J: TRBJ1-1
length: 14
V: TRBV20-1
size: few
DNA: TGCAGTGCCCAAGACTGGGGGGTGAACACTGAAGCTTTCTTT
CDR3: CSAQDWGVNTEAFF

D: NA
J: TRBJ1-2
length: 12
V: TRBV6-1
size: few
DNA: TGTGCCAGCAGTGAGGGGTCCTATGGCTACACCTTC
CDR3: CASSEGSYGYTF

D: NA
J: TRBJ2-3
length: 14
V: TRBV5-1
size: many
DNA: TGCGCCAGCAGCTTAGTGGAAGGCCCAGATACGCAGTATTTT
CDR3: CASSLVEGPDTQYF

D: TRBD1
J: TRBJ2-7
length: 12
V: TRBV27
size: many
DNA: TGTGCCAGCAGCCGGGACAGGGCAGTGCAGTACTTC
CDR3: CASSRDRAVQYF

D: NA
J: TRBJ2-5
length: 14
V: TRBV20-1
size: NA
DNA: TGCAGTGCTAGAGCCCGCCGGGACGAAGAGACCCAGTACTTC
CDR3: CSARARRDEETQYF

D: NA
J: TRBJ1-1
length: 15
V: TRBV2
size: NA
DNA: TGTGCCAGCGAAACTTTGCAGGGAGGGTACACTGAAGCTTTCTTT
CDR3: CASETLQGGYTEAFF

D: NA
J: TRBJ2-7
length: 15
V: TRBV7-8
size: NA
DNA: TGTGCCAGCAGCCCTATGACACGGACGAATTACGAGCAGTACTTC
CDR3: CASSPMTRTNYEQYF

D: TRBD1
J: TRBJ2-2
length: 16
V: TRBV5-1
size: many
DNA: TGCGCCAGCAGCTTAGGGACAGGGACGAACACCGGGGAGCTGTTTTTT
CDR3: CASSLGTGTNTGELFF

D: NA
J: TRBJ1-2
length: 18
V: TRBV11-2
size: NA
DNA: TGTGCCAGCAGCTTATACGTTTACAGGAAGACTACTAACTATGGCTACACCTTC
CDR3: CASSLYVYRKTTNYGYTF

D: TRBD1
J: TRBJ2-7
length: 15
V: TRBV5-1
size: few
DNA: TGCGCCAGCAGGGACTGGGACAGGGGGCTGTACGAGCAGTACTTC
CDR3: CASRDWDRGLYEQYF

D: TRBD1
J: TRBJ2-7
length: 15
V: TRBV4-3
size: few
DNA: TGCGCCAGCAGCCAAGATTACAGGGGGTTCAACGAGCAGTACTTC
CDR3: CASSQDYRGFNEQYF

D: TRBD1
J: TRBJ2-1
length: 12
V: TRBV6-5
size: many
DNA: TGTGCCAGCAGTACAGGACAGGGGGAGCAGTTCTTC
CDR3: CASSTGQGEQFF

D: NA
J: TRBJ2-1
length: 16
V: TRBV6-5
size: many
DNA: TGTGCCAGCAGTTACGGCGGAGGGGTCTGGGACAATGAGCAGTTCTTC
CDR3: CASSYGGGVWDNEQFF

D: TRBD2
J: TRBJ2-7
length: 16
V: TRBV4-3
size: few
DNA: TGCGCCAGCAGCCAAGACCGTAGCGGGAGGGCCTACGAGCAGTACTTC
CDR3: CASSQDRSGRAYEQYF

D: TRBD2
J: TRBJ2-1
length: 13
V: TRBV14
size: NA
DNA: TGTGCCAGCAGCCATGGGGAGCGGGAGCGTAAGTTCTTC
CDR3: CASSHGERERKFF

D: NA
J: TRBJ2-4
length: 13
V: TRBV6-2/TRBV6-3
size: NA
DNA: TGTGCCAGCAGGCCCAATTTCAAAAACATTCAGTACTTC
CDR3: CASRPNFKNIQYF

D: NA
J: TRBJ1-2
length: 14
V: TRBV7-9
size: NA
DNA: TGTGCCAGCAGCCGCTCCGGTCTCCACTATGGCTACACCTTC
CDR3: CASSRSGLHYGYTF

D: NA
J: TRBJ2-1
length: 15
V: TRBV7-2
size: few
DNA: TGTGCCAGCAGCTTAGGGACCACTGCCTACAATGAGCAGTTCTTC
CDR3: CASSLGTTAYNEQFF

D: NA
J: TRBJ2-7
length: 11
V: TRBV6-2/TRBV6-3
size: few
DNA: TGTGCCAGCAGTTACGCTGTTGAGCAGTACTTC
CDR3: CASSYAVEQYF

D: TRBD1
J: TRBJ2-7
length: 15
V: TRBV5-1
size: NA
DNA: TGCGCCAGCAGCCCAACCGGGACAGGGCTCTACGAGCAGTACTTC
CDR3: CASSPTGTGLYEQYF

D: NA
J: TRBJ1-4
length: 11
V: TRBV20-1
size: many
DNA: TGCAGTGCTAGGAAGAGTGAAAAACTGTTTTTT
CDR3: CSARKSEKLFF

D: NA
J: TRBJ1-6
length: 16
V: TRBV6-5
size: many
DNA: TGTGCCAGCAGTTTTAGGGCGCGGGTCGGTAATTCACCCCTCCACTTT
CDR3: CASSFRARVGNSPLHF

D: TRBD2
J: TRBJ2-3
length: 16
V: TRBV15
size: many
DNA: TGTGCCACCAGCAGAGATGTAGGACTAGCGGGAGATACGCAGTATTTT
CDR3: CATSRDVGLAGDTQYF

D: TRBD1
J: TRBJ1-1
length: 17
V: TRBV7-9
size: NA
DNA: TGTGCCAGCAGCTTAGATTGGACAGGGAACATGAACACTGAAGCTTTCTTT
CDR3: CASSLDWTGNMNTEAFF

D: NA
J: TRBJ2-7
length: 14
V: TRBV10-1
size: NA
DNA: TGCGCCAGCAGTGACCTCGTAAACCCCCGCGAGCAGTACTTC
CDR3: CASSDLVNPREQYF